This record concerns one T cell receptor beta chain sequence. The antigen is unknown. Germline-derived CDR1 and CDR2 are MDHEN and SYDVKM. V lost 6 bases, J lost 7 bases, and 6 bases stayed unmatched. This CDR3 has 13 residues. Data came from immunoSEQ multiplex PCR; TCRdb stores just in-frame clones and leaves some out. The sample holds almost 15,000 clones, more than 85% seen once. The data are from a study of blood T cell dynamics during melanoma immunotherapy. Study information: Metastatic melanoma patients received first-line pembrolizumab or nivolumab plus ipilimumab.

Study-wide points: PBMC repertoires of eventual disease-control patients split at W3 into clonality or diversity gains.

Specified time point: week 3, after first cycle of checkpoint inhibitor. Blood was drawn before treatment and at week 3 after checkpoint blockade. Disease control meant complete response, partial response or stable disease at 12 weeks. The sample was blood, taken from a patient treated with checkpoint blockade. The chain links TRBV28 to TRBJ1-5, with 7 bases lining up with TRBD1. This receptor was obtained from a human donor with melanoma. CDR3 nucleotide sequence: TGTGCCAGCAGCTCAGGGGGGCTACAGCCCCAGCATTTT. It translates to CASSSGGLQPQHF.